This T cell receptor beta chain was identified in a study of blood T cells in healthy people across ages. Extracted total RNA amounted to at least 5.5 micrograms for each sample. This CDR3 has 16 residues. Trimming took 4 bases from V and 1 from J, leaving 16 bases between them. CDR1 is SGHRS and CDR2 is YFSETQ in the germline V gene. This clonotype was seen a few times. It was with a sample-barcoded 5' primer and a J-beta primer mix that a second PCR of roughly 6 to 12 cycles was run. CDR3-containing paired-end reads numbering at least 2.5 million came from each sample. TCRdb re-derived calls from the 5' RACE reads in MiXCR, one entry per CDR3 protein. The sample has roughly 930,000 distinct CDR3 sequences; about 44% are singletons.

This clonotype was obtained from a man aged 30 to 45 in good health. Material: blood. The chain is built from TRBV5-1 and TRBJ2-3; D possibly uses TRBD1 or TRBD2 (6 bases each). CDR3 bases: TGCGCCAGCAGCGGAGTACAGGGACTCGGCACAGATACGCAGTATTTT. It translates to CASSGVQGLGTDTQYF.